These 23 T cell receptor beta chains were sequenced from one sample in a study of CD8+ T cells in alopecia areata. Isolated RNA was reverse transcribed into cDNA used as the sequencing template. Clones were read by immunoSEQ multiplex PCR, and TCRdb kept only the in-frame ones, dropping some. The data hold 89,000 or so clones, with around 54% observed a single time. Sequenced sample: NKG2D-high CD8+ T cells sorted from blood. Receptors were obtained from a human donor with alopecia areata.

The genes are TRBV2 and TRBJ2-2; 9 bases are shared with TRBD2. CDR1 and CDR2 from the germline V gene are SNHLY and FYNNEI. This CDR3 has 15 residues. Trimming took 8 bases from V and 0 from J; bases not matched to a gene: 4. CDR3 coding DNA: TGTGCCAGCTTAGCGGGGGTCGCGAACACCGGGGAGCTGTTTTTT. This codes for CASLAGVANTGELFF.

With respect to this clone: This may stem from a read error, because a much larger clone lies one nucleotide away. The rearrangement uses TRBV5-1 and TRBJ1-1; D might be TRBD1 (6 bases). The germline CDR1 and CDR2 sequences are SGHRS and YFSETQ. Deletions cut 4 bases from V and 1 base from J, with 8 bases between. The CDR3 has 13 amino acids. The CDR3 is CASSPGQNTEAFF. CDR3 nucleotides: TGCGCCAGCAGCCCGGGACAGAACACTGAAGCTTTCTTT. The complete variable domain, with remaining parts taken from reference TRBV5-1 and TRBJ1-1, reads KAGVTQTPRYLIKTRGQQVTLSCSPISGHRSVSWYQQTPGQGLQFLFEYFSETQRNKGNFPGRFSGRQFSNSRSEMNVSTLELGDSALYLCASSPGQNTEAFFGQGTRLTVV.

The chain is built from TRBV7-8 and TRBJ1-5; 7 bases fit TRBD1. This CDR3 has 13 residues. Germline-derived CDR1 and CDR2 are SGHVS and FQNEAQ. J lost 5 bases, V lost 3 bases, and 1 base had no gene match. In nucleotides, the CDR3 is TGTGCCAGCAGCTTGGGACAGCATCAGCCCCAGCATTTT. Amino acids: CASSLGQHQPQHF.

This clone turned up a few times. This sample includes further DNA sequences coding for the same CDR3. The V and J genes are TRBV27 and TRBJ2-7, with D perhaps TRBD1 (5 bases). The V end lost 2 bases, the J end lost 3 bases, and 8 bases lay between the germline ends. CDR3 length: 13 amino acids. Germline loops: CDR1 MNHEY, CDR2 SMNVEV (reference sequence). CDR3 region: CASSLRGGYEQYF. CDR3 in DNA: TGTGCCAGCAGTTTAAGGGGTGGCTACGAGCAGTACTTC.

A few counts support this clone. The J gene is TRBJ2-7, the V gene TRBV29-1; perhaps D is TRBD1 or TRBD2 (5 bases each). The germline V gene has CDR1 SQVTM and CDR2 ANQGSEA. V gave up 0 bases and J gave up 6 bases, with 15 bases separating them. This CDR3 is built from 14 residues. The CDR3 DNA is TGCAGCGTTGAAGAGGGGGTTTTGAGGGGCGAGCAGTACTTC. This encodes CSVEEGVLRGEQYF.

In this sample, this clone turned up a few times. The rearrangement links TRBV29-1 to TRBJ1-1; possible D gene TRBD1, 5 bases. Looked up from germline, CDR1 is SQVTM and CDR2 is ANQGSEA. V gave up 7 bases and J gave up 8 bases, with 14 bases separating them. This CDR3 is 11 amino acids long. CDR3 in amino acids: CSAVWGGEAFF. Here the CDR3 DNA reads TGCAGCGCCGTTTGGGGGGGAGAAGCTTTCTTT. Full variable domain (remainder filled in from reference TRBV29-1 and TRBJ1-1): SAVISQKPSRDICQRGTSLTIQCQVDSQVTMMFWYRQQPGQSLTLIATANQGSEATYESGFVIDKFPISRPNLTFSTLTVSNMSPEDSSIYLCSAVWGGEAFFGQGTRLTVV.

This clone was detected only a few times. The rearrangement joins TRBV9 to TRBJ2-7; tentatively, D is TRBD2 (6 bases). V dropped 0 bases and J dropped 3 bases, with 13 bases sitting between them. CDR3 length equals 15 residues. Germline V gene lookup returns CDR1 SGDLS and CDR2 YYNGEE. The CDR3 DNA reads TGTGCCAGCAGCGTAGGCTCGGGGGATGGCTACGAGCAGTACTTC. Encoded protein: CASSVGSGDGYEQYF.

This clone was picked up a small number of times. V usage is TRBV30 and J usage is TRBJ2-2; no reliable D call. Germline V gene lookup returns CDR1 GTSNPN and CDR2 SVGIG (reference sequence). Trimming took 2 bases from V and 1 from J, leaving 2 bases between them. CDR3 length: 12 residues. The CDR3 region is CAWSMNTGELFF. The CDR3 DNA reads as TGTGCCTGGAGTATGAACACCGGGGAGCTGTTTTTT.

V is TRBV19 and J is TRBJ2-7; possibly TRBD1 for D (5 bases). CDR3 length: 13 residues. Germline V gene sequence: CDR1 LNHDA, CDR2 SQIVND (reference sequence). V lost 9 bases and J lost 2, with 14 bases in between. CDR3 nucleotides: TGTGCCAGCTCAGGGTCCCAAGCCTACGAGCAGTACTTC. Protein product: CASSGSQAYEQYF. The full variable domain, completed using reference TRBV19 and TRBJ2-7, is DGGITQSPKYLFRKEGQNVTLSCEQNLNHDAMYWYRQDPGQGLRLIYYSQIVNDFQKGDIAEGYSVSREKKESFPLTVTSAQKNPTAFYLCASSGSQAYEQYFGPGTRLTVT.

The chain recombines TRBV4-1 with TRBJ2-7; 7 bases match TRBD1. The CDR3 is made up of 14 amino acids. V shed 2 bases and J 1 base; nucleotides not matched to a gene: 2. Per the germline V gene, CDR1 is MGHRA and CDR2 is YSYEKL. CDR3 residues: CASSQNRGSYEQYF. CDR3 in DNA: TGCGCCAGCAGCCAAAACAGGGGATCCTACGAGCAGTACTTC.

This clone appeared a few times. The rearrangement links TRBV5-1 to TRBJ2-1; 10 bases are a match to TRBD2. The germline V gene encodes CDR1 SGHRS and CDR2 YFSETQ. The CDR3 sequence is 16 residues long. The V and J ends lost 4 bases and 6 bases, in that order; junction bases with no gene match: 10. The CDR3 DNA reads TGCGCCAGCAGCCCCATGGGCCCTAGCGGGAGCAATGAGCAGTTCTTC. Its translation is CASSPMGPSGSNEQFF.

This clone was detected only a few times. The gene calls are TRBV6-5 and TRBJ2-7; 9 nucleotides match TRBD2. The CDR3 spans 14 residues. V shed 5 bases, J shed 3 bases, and the junction held 5 bases outside the gene matches. CDR1 and CDR2 (germline): MNHEY, SVGAGI. CDR3: CASSQAGGSYEQYF. CDR3 DNA sequence: TGTGCCAGCAGTCAGGCGGGGGGGAGCTACGAGCAGTACTTC.

This clone has a handful of counts. The V and J genes are TRBV28 and TRBJ2-3; D might be TRBD2 (6 bases). V gave up 4 bases and J gave up 0 bases, with 17 bases separating them. The germline gives CDR1 MDHEN, CDR2 SYDVKM. The CDR3 consists of 17 residues. CDR3 DNA sequence: TGTGCCAGCAGTTCCTATTTAGCGGCCTCTAGCACAGATACGCAGTATTTT. It specifies CASSSYLAASSTDTQYF.

Concerning this clone: One end of the junction fails to match germline, which may point to a read error. The chain recombines TRBV29-1 with TRBJ2-5; no definite D call. Germline V gives CDR1 SQVTM, CDR2 ANQGSEA. The CDR3 extends over 13 amino acids. The CDR3 region has the DNA TGCAGCTTTGAAGAGGACGAATTGGGGACCCAGTACTTC. Protein: CSFEEDELGTQYF.

A few counts support this clone. V usage is TRBV4-1 and J usage is TRBJ2-6; unclear D gene. Trimming took 3 bases from V and 0 from J, leaving 6 bases between them. Germline CDR1 and CDR2: MGHRA and YSYEKL. This CDR3 spans 15 amino acids. This CDR3 is CASSQEFSGANVLTF. Here the CDR3 DNA reads TGCGCCAGCAGCCAGGAGTTCTCTGGGGCCAACGTCCTGACTTTC.

J is TRBJ1-4 and V is TRBV27; 7 bases fit TRBD1. The length of the CDR3 is 13 residues. The germline V gene has CDR1 MNHEY and CDR2 SMNVEV (reference sequence). The trim removed 6 bases at V and 8 bases at J, leaving 6 bases unmatched. The CDR3 sequence is CASRPLQGEKLFF. In nucleotides, the CDR3 is TGTGCCAGCAGACCTTTACAGGGGGAAAAACTGTTTTTT.

The chain is built from TRBV11-2 and TRBJ2-7, with D unclear. The better agreement between TRBJ2-1 and the DNA end casts doubt on the J call. The germline V gene encodes CDR1 SGHAT and CDR2 FQNNGV. The CDR3 runs 12 residues. CDR3 bases: TGTGCCAGCAGCTTCCTCCGACATGAGCAGTTCTTC. This encodes CASSFLRHEQFF.

V is TRBV29-1 and J is TRBJ1-4; D gene uncertain. The CDR3 has 12 amino acids. Germline assignment: CDR1 SQVTM and CDR2 ANQGSEA. The ends were cut back, 7 bases at V and 4 bases at J, with 10 bases in the middle. The CDR3 loop reads CSAERGNEKLFF. The CDR3 bases are TGCAGCGCCGAGCGGGGTAATGAAAAACTGTTTTTT.

CDR3: CASSSPGLAGGEQYF. CDR3 coding DNA: TGTGCCAGCAGCTCCCCGGGACTAGCGGGAGGCGAGCAGTACTTC. The chain employs TRBV7-2 and TRBJ2-7; 15 nucleotides line up with TRBD2. Unmatched junction bases numbered 4, after V lost 4 bases and J lost 6 bases. This CDR3 spans 15 amino acids. Germline CDR1 reads SGHTA; CDR2 reads FQGNSA.

In the case of this clone: The same CDR3 is also encoded by other DNA sequences in this sample. The CDR3 region is CSVEDEGAGQFF. CDR3 DNA sequence: TGCAGCGTTGAAGATGAGGGCGCAGGGCAGTTCTTC. The chain links TRBV29-1 to TRBJ2-1, with D tentatively TRBD2 (5 bases). This CDR3 contains 12 residues. Trimming took 0 bases from V and 12 from J, leaving 12 bases between them. The germline V gene encodes CDR1 SQVTM and CDR2 ANQGSEA.

The CDR3 here is CASSSPTSGRADTQYF. The CDR3 region has the DNA TGTGCCAGCAGTTCCCCGACTAGCGGGAGAGCAGATACGCAGTATTTT. The chain has TRBV7-9 and TRBJ2-3; 12 positions match TRBD2. Germline lookup yields CDR1 SEHNR and CDR2 FQNEAQ (reference sequence). This CDR3 comprises 16 residues. V lost 6 bases to trimming and J lost 4 bases; unmatched junction nucleotides: 8.

Only a few counts were recorded for this clone. The CDR3 nucleotides read TGTGCCAGCAGCTTAGATGGGGAGACCCAGTACTTC. It translates to CASSLDGETQYF. The rearrangement joins TRBV7-2 to TRBJ2-5; D is unclear. Trimming pared 1 base from V and 5 bases from J, leaving 5 bases between. The CDR3 runs to 12 residues. Germline V gene sequence: CDR1 SGHTA, CDR2 FQGNSA.

The DNA of the CDR3 is TGTGCCAGCAGCTTGGGTCAGGGGCTGAATCAGCCCCAGCATTTT. Encoded protein: CASSLGQGLNQPQHF. The rearrangement uses TRBV13 and TRBJ1-5; D is perhaps TRBD1 (6 bases). Trimming stripped 3 bases from V and 4 bases from J, with 13 bases between. The CDR3 covers 15 residues. CDR1 and CDR2 (germline): PRHDT, FYEKMQ (reference sequence). Drawing the rest from reference TRBV13 and TRBJ1-5, the complete variable domain is AAGVIQSPRHLIKEKRETATLKCYPIPRHDTVYWYQQGPGQDPQFLISFYEKMQSDKGSIPDRFSAQQFSDYHSELNMSSLELGDSALYFCASSLGQGLNQPQHFGDGTRLSIL.